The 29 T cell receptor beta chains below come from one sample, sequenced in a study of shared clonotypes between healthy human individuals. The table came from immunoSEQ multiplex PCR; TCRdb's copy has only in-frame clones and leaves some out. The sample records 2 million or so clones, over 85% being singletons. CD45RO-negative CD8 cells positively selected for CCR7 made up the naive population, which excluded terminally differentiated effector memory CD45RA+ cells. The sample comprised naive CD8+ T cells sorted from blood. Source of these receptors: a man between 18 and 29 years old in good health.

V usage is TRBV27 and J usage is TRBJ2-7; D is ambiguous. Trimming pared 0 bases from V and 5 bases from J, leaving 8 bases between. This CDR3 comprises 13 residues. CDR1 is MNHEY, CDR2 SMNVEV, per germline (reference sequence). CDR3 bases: TGTGCCAGCAGTTTATCTATTGCCCACGAGCAGTACTTC. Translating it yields CASSLSIAHEQYF.

CDR3 in DNA: TGTGCCAGCAGGAACACCCTTGATTCCGCGGGCCAAGAGACCCAGTACTTC. Its translation is CASRNTLDSAGQETQYF. The V call is TRBV25-1, the J call TRBJ2-5; TRBD2 is a possible D gene (5 bases). The ends were cut back, 6 bases at V and 1 base at J, with 21 bases in the middle. This CDR3 spans 17 amino acids. The germline V gene encodes CDR1 MGHDK and CDR2 SYGVNS.

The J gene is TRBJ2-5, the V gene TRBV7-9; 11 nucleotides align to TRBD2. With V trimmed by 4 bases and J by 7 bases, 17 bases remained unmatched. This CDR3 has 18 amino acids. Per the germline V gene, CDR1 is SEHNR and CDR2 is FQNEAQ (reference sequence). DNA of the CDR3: TGTGCCAGCAGCTCAGTAGCGGGAGGGCCGGGATCAATCGGGACCCAGTACTTC. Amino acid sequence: CASSSVAGGPGSIGTQYF.

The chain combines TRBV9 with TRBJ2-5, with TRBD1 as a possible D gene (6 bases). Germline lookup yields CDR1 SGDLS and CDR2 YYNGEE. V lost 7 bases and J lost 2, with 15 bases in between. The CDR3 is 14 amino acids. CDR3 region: CASASGTNQETQYF. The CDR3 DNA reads TGTGCCAGCGCCTCAGGGACAAATCAAGAGACCCAGTACTTC.

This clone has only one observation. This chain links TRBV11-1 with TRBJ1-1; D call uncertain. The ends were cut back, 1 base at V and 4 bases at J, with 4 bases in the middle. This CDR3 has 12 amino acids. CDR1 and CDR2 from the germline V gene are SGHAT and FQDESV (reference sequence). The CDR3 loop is CASSLDTTEAFF. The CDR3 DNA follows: TGTGCCAGCAGCTTAGATACCACTGAAGCTTTCTTT.

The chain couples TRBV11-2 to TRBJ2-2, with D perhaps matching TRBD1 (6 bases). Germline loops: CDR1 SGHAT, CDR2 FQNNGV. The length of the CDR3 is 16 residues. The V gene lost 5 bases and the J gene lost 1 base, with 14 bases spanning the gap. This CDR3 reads CASSPSGRGNTGELFF. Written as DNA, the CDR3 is TGTGCCAGCAGCCCCTCCGGCAGGGGGAACACCGGGGAGCTGTTTTTT.

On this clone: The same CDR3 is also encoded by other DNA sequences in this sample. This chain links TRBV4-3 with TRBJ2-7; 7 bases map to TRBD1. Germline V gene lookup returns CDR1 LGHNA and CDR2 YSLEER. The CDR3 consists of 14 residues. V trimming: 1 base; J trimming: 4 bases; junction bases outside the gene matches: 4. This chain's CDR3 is CASSQVEGAYEQYF. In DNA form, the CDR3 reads TGCGCCAGCAGCCAAGTAGAGGGGGCTTACGAGCAGTACTTC.

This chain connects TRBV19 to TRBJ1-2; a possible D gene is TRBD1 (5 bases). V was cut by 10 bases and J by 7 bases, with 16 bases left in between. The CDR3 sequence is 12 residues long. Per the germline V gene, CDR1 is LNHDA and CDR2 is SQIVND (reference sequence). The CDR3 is CATGGLGVGYTF. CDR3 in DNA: TGTGCCACAGGCGGCCTAGGGGTTGGCTACACCTTC.

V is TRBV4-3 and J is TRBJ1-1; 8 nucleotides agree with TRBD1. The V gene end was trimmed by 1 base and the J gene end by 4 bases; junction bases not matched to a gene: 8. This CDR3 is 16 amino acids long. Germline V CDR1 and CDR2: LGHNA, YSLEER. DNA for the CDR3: TGCGCCAGCAGCCAAGTGCTCCAACAGGGGGGCACTGAAGCTTTCTTT. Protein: CASSQVLQQGGTEAFF.

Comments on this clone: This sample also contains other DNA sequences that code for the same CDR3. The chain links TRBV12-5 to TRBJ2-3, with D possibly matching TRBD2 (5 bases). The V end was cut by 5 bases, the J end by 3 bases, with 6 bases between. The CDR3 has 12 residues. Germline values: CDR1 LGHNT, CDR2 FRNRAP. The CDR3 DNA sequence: TGTGCTAGTGGTCGGGATACAGATACGCAGTATTTT. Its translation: CASGRDTDTQYF. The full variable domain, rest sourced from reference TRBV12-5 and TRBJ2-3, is DARVTQTPRHKVTEMGQEVTMRCQPILGHNTVFWYRQTMMQGLELLAYFRNRAPLDDSGMPKDRFSAEMPDATLATLKIQPSEPRDSAVYFCASGRDTDTQYFGPGTRLTVL.

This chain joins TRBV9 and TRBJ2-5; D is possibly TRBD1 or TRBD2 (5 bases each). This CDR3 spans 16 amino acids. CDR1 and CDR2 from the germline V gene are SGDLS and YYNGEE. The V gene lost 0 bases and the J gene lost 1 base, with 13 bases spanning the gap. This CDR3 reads CASSVGGDHSQETQYF. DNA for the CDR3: TGTGCCAGCAGCGTAGGAGGGGACCATAGCCAAGAGACCCAGTACTTC.

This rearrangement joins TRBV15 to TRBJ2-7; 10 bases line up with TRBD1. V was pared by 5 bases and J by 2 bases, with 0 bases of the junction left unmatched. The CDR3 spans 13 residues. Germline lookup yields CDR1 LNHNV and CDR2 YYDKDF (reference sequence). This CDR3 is CATSGTGAYEQYF. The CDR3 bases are TGTGCCACCAGCGGGACAGGGGCCTACGAGCAGTACTTC.

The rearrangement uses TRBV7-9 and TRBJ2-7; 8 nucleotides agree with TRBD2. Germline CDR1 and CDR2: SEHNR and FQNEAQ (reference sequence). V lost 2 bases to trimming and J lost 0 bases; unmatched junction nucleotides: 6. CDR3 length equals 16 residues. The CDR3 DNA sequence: TGTGCCAGCAGCTTACTAGCGGGCGCCAGCTCCTACGAGCAGTACTTC. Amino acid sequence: CASSLLAGASSYEQYF.

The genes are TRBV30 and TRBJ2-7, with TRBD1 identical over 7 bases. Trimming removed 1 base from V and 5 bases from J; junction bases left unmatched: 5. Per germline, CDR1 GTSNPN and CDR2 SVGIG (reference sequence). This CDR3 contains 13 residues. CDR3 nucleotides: TGTGCCTGGAGTGAAGACAGGGTAGACGAGCAGTACTTC. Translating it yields CAWSEDRVDEQYF.

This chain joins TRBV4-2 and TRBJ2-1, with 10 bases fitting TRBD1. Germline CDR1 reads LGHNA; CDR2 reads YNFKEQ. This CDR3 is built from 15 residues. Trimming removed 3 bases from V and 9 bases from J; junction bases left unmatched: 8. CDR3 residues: CASSQTGQGGGEQFF. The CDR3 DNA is TGTGCCAGCAGCCAGACTGGACAGGGGGGAGGTGAGCAGTTCTTC.

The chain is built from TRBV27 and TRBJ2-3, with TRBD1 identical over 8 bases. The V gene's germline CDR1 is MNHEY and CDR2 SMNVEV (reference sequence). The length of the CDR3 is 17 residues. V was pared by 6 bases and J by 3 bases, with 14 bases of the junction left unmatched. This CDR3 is CASRREGSGGMTDTQYF. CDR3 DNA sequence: TGTGCCAGCAGACGAGAGGGGTCAGGGGGCATGACAGATACGCAGTATTTT.

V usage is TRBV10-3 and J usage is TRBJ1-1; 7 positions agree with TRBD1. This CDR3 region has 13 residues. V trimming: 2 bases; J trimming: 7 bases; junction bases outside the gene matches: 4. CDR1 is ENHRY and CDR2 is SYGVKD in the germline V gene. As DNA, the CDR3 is TGTGCCATCAGTGAGCCTGGGACAGATGAAGCTTTCTTT. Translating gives CAISEPGTDEAFF.

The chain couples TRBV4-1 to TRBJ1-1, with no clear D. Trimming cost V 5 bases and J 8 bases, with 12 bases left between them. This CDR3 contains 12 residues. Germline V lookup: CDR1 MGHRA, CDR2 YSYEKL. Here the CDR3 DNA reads TGCGCCAGCAGCGGTGCTCGGGCCGAAGCTTTCTTT. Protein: CASSGARAEAFF.

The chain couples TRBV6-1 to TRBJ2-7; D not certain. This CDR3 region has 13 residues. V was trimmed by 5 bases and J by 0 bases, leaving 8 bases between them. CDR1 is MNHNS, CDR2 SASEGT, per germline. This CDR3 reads CASSFGSSYEQYF. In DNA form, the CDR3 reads TGTGCCAGCAGTTTCGGTTCCTCCTACGAGCAGTACTTC.

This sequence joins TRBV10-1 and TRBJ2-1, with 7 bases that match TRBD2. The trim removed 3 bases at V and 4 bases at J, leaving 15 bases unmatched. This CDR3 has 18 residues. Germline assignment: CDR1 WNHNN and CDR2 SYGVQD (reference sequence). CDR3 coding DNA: TGCGCCAGCAGTGATTTTTCTACGGCGGGGACTAATTACAATGAGCAGTTCTTC. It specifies CASSDFSTAGTNYNEQFF.

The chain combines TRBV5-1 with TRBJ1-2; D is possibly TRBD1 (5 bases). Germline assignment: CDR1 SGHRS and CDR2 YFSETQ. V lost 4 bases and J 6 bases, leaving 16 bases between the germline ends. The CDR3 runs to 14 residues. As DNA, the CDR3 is TGCGCCAGCAGCAACATTTACTGGGGGAATGGCTACACCTTC. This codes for CASSNIYWGNGYTF.

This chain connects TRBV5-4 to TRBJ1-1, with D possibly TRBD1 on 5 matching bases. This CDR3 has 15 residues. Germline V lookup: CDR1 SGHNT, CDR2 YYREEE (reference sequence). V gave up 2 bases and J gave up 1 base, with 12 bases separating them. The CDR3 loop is CASSFRDGGNTEAFF. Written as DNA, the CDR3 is TGTGCCAGCAGCTTTCGGGATGGGGGGAACACTGAAGCTTTCTTT.

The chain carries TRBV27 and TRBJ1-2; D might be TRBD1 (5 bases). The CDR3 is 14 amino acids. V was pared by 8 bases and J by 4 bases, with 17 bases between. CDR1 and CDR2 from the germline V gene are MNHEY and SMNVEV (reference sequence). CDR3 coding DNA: TGTGCCAGCGGACGACAGACCGCTCGCTATGGCTACACCTTC. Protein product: CASGRQTARYGYTF.

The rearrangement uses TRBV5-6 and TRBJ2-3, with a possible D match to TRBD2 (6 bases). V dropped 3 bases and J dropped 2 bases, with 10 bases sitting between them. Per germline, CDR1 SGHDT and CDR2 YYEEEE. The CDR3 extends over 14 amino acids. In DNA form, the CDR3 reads TGTGCCAGCAGCTCGGACTACTTCACAGATACGCAGTATTTT. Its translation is CASSSDYFTDTQYF.

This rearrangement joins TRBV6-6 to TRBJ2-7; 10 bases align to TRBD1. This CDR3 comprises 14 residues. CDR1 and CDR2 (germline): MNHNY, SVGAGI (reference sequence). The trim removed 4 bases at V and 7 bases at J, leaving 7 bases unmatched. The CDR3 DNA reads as TGTGCCAGCAGTTTCTTAGGACAGGGGGAAGAGCAGTACTTC. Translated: CASSFLGQGEEQYF.

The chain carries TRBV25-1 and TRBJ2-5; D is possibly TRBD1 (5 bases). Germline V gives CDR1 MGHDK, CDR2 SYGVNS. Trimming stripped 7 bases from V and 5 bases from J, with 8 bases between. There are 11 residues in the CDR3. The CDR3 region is CASTPGETQYF. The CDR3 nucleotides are TGTGCCAGCACCCCAGGGGAGACCCAGTACTTC.

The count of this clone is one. The CDR3 reads CASSKRDRAYNEQFF. The CDR3, as DNA: TGTGCCAGCAGCAAAAGGGACAGGGCCTACAATGAGCAGTTCTTC. The V call is TRBV21-1, the J call TRBJ2-1; the D segment call TRBD1 is taken from the table without a DNA check. TRBV21-1 is a pseudogene segment. CDR3 length: 15 residues.

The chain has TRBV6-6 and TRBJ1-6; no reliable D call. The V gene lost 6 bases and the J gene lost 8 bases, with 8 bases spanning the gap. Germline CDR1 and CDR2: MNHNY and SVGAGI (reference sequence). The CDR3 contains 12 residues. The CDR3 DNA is TGTGCCAGCAGCCTGTTCGATTCACCCCTCCACTTT. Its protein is CASSLFDSPLHF.

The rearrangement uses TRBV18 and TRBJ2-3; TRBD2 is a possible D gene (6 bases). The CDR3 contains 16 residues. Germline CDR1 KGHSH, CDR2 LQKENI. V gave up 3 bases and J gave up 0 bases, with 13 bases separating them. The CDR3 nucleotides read TGTGCCAGCTCACCTCCGGAGGGCACTAGCACAGATACGCAGTATTTT. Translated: CASSPPEGTSTDTQYF.